The 5 T cell receptor beta chains below come from one sample, sequenced in a study of cytomegalovirus exposure and HLA in healthy donors. This PCR relied on a set of 60 Vbeta primers and 13 Jbeta primers. Repertoires were generated with immunoSEQ multiplex PCR, while TCRdb's copy carries only in-frame clones and drops some. The sample shows some 130,000 clones, 70% to 80% of them seen only once. Sequenced input: PBMCs. All receptors come from a man aged 18 to 29 in good health and CMV-seronegative.

This clone has just one count. The rearrangement joins TRBV5-1 to TRBJ2-1; 16 nucleotides match TRBD2. The germline V gene encodes CDR1 SGHRS and CDR2 YFSETQ. Unmatched junction bases numbered 5, after V lost 7 bases and J lost 7 bases. CDR3 size: 15 residues. This chain's CDR3 is CASSGLAGGTNEQFF. CDR3 nucleotides: TGCGCCAGCTCGGGACTAGCGGGAGGGACGAATGAGCAGTTCTTC.

In this sample, this clone turned up once. The V gene is TRBV6-5, the J gene TRBJ1-6, with a tentative D call TRBD1 (5 bases). CDR1 and CDR2 (germline): MNHEY, SVGAGI. The CDR3 consists of 14 residues. Trimming took off 6 bases at V and 8 bases at J, with 14 bases between the two ends. CDR3 region: CASSPGRGYSPLHF. The CDR3 nucleotides read TGTGCCAGCAGCCCCGGAAGGGGATATTCACCCCTCCACTTT.

The V and J genes are TRBV7-3 and TRBJ2-3, with D perhaps matching TRBD2 (6 bases). CDR3 size: 14 residues. Deletions cut 2 bases from V and 0 bases from J, with 6 bases between. The V gene's germline CDR1 is SGHTA and CDR2 FQGTGA. CDR3 sequence reads: CASSLGTSTDTQYF. The CDR3 DNA reads as TGTGCCAGCAGCTTAGGGACTAGCACAGATACGCAGTATTTT. The full variable domain, in which reference TRBV7-3 and TRBJ2-3 provide the parts outside the CDR3, is GAGVSQTPSNKVTEKGKYVELRCDPISGHTALYWYRQSLGQGPEFLIYFQGTGAADDSGLPNDRFFAVRPEGSVSTLKIQRTERGDSAVYLCASSLGTSTDTQYFGPGTRLTVL.

This clone has just a few counts. The gene calls are TRBV5-1 and TRBJ1-1, with D maybe TRBD1 (6 bases). The CDR3 is 16 amino acids. Trimming removed 4 bases at V and 5 bases at J, with 21 bases between. The germline CDR1 and CDR2 sequences are SGHRS and YFSETQ. The CDR3 region is CASSPQGGALSTEAFF. For the CDR3, the DNA is TGCGCCAGCAGCCCCCAAGGGGGGGCGTTGAGTACTGAAGCTTTCTTT.

The chain is built from TRBV9 and TRBJ2-7, with D unresolved. The CDR3 runs 16 residues. V was cut by 0 bases and J by 3 bases, with 16 bases left in between. The germline gives CDR1 SGDLS, CDR2 YYNGEE. The CDR3 bases are TGTGCCAGCAGCGTAGGGAGCCTAGAATTTCTCTACGAGCAGTACTTC. Protein sequence: CASSVGSLEFLYEQYF.